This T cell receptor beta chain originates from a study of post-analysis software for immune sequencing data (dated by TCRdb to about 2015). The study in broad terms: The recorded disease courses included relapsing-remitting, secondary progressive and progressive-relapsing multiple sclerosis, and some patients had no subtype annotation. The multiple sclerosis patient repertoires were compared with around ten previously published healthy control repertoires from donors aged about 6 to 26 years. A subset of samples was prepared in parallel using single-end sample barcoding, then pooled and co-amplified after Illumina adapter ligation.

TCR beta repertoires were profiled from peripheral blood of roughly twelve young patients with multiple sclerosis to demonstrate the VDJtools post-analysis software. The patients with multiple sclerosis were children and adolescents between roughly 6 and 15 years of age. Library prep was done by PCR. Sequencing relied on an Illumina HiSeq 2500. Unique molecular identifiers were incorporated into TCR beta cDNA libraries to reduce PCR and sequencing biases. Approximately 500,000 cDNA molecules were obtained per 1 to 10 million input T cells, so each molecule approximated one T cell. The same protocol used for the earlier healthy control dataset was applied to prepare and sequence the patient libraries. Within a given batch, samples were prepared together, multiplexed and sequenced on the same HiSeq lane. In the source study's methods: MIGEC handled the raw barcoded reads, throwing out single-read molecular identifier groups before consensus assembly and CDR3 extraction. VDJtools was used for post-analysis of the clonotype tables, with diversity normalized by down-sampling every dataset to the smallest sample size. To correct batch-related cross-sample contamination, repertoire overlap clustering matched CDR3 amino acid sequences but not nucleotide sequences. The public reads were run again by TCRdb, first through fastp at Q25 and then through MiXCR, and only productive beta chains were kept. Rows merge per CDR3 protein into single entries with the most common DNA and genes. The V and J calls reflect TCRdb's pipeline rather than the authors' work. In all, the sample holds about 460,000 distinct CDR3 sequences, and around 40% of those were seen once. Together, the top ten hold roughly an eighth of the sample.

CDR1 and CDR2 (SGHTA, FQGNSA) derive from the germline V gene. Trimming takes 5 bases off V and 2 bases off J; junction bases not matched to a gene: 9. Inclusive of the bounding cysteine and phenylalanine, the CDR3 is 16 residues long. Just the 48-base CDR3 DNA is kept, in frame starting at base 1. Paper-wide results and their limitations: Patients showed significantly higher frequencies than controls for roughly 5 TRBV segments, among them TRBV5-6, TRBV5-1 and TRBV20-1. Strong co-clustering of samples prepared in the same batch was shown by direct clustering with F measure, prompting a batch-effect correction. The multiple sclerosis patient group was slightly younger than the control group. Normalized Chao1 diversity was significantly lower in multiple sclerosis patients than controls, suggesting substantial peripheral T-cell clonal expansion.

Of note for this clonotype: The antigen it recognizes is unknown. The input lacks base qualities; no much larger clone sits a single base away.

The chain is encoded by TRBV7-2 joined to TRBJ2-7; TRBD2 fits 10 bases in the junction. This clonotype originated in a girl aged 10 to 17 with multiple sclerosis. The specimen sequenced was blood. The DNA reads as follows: TGTGCCAGCAGCGTGCCTACTAGCGGGGCGCCCTACGAGCAGTACTTC. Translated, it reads CASSVPTSGAPYEQYF.